Each of the 5 T cell receptor beta chains below was sequenced from the same sample in a study of blood T cell repertoires in COVID-19 (dated by TCRdb to about 2020). The library was generated by the immunoSEQ multiplex PCR assay. Sourced from immuneACCESS, this table was stored by TCRdb with only in-frame sequences that have V and J called. A share of the clones is absent; for the studies checked, an unresolved V gene accounts for under half, and the remainder has no known explanation. The sample has a few hundred thousand clones on record, 89% of them singletons. The ten largest make up about 4.6% of the sample. Sequenced input: peripheral blood. The receptors were sampled from a middle-aged woman who had recovered from COVID-19.

The chain uses TRBV7-2 and TRBJ1-5; D might be TRBD1 (5 bases). Germline V gene lookup returns CDR1 SGHTA and CDR2 FQGNSA. The CDR3 runs 12 residues. The V end lost 8 bases, the J end lost 8 bases, and 13 bases lay between the germline ends. The CDR3 region has the DNA TGTGCCAGCCGTGCAGGGATCGAGCCCCAGCATTTT. This sequence encodes CASRAGIEPQHF. The full variable domain, completed using reference TRBV7-2 and TRBJ1-5, is GAGVSQSPSNKVTEKGKDVELRCDPISGHTALYWYRQSLGQGLEFLIYFQGNSAPDKSGLPSDRFSAERTGGSVSTLTIQRTQQEDSAVYLCASRAGIEPQHFGDGTRLSIL.

This sequence joins TRBV5-5 and TRBJ1-2; 7 bases match TRBD1. Trimming cost V 6 bases and J 7 bases; bases outside gene matches: 12. Per the germline V gene, CDR1 is SGHKS and CDR2 is YYEKEE (reference sequence). The CDR3 spans 14 residues. The DNA for the CDR3 is TGTGCCAGCAACAAGGAACAGGGGACTTCTGGCTACACCTTC. This encodes CASNKEQGTSGYTF.

The chain couples TRBV7-9 to TRBJ2-3, with TRBD1 identical over 10 bases. Germline CDR1 SEHNR, CDR2 FQNEAQ (reference sequence). The CDR3 runs to 18 residues. V was pared by 5 bases and J by 7 bases, with 18 bases of the junction left unmatched. The CDR3 nucleotides read TGTGCCAGCAGCGCCACCAAAGGAGGGACAGGGGTTTATAATACGCAGTATTTT. This sequence encodes CASSATKGGTGVYNTQYF.

The chain joins TRBV19 to TRBJ1-1; no definite D call. Looked up from germline, CDR1 is LNHDA and CDR2 is SQIVND (reference sequence). The CDR3 extends over 13 amino acids. The germline V and J ends were trimmed by 4 bases and 1 base, with 7 bases remaining between them. CDR3 protein: CASSTTRNTEAFF. The CDR3, as DNA: TGTGCCAGTAGTACTACTCGGAACACTGAAGCTTTCTTT.

The rearrangement links TRBV5-4 to TRBJ1-4; a weak D match, TRBD1 (6 bases). Germline CDR1 and CDR2: SGHNT and YYREEE (reference sequence). This CDR3 is 16 amino acids long. V was trimmed by 3 bases and J by 0 bases, leaving 12 bases between them. CDR3 in DNA: TGTGCCAGCAGCTCCACAGCAGGGGCAACTAATGAAAAACTGTTTTTT. Translating gives CASSSTAGATNEKLFF.